This paragraph covers one TCR beta chain sequence. Its antigen is currently unknown. PCR employed 60 Vbeta and 13 Jbeta primers. Using immunoSEQ multiplex PCR, the repertoire was profiled, and TCRdb retains in-frame clones only, with some absent. In the table there are 140,000 or so clones, approximately 85% of which are singletons. The record originates from a study of cytomegalovirus exposure and HLA in healthy donors. The CDR3 spans 16 residues. The junction had 10 bases not matched to a gene; V was cut back by 5 bases and J by 2 bases. CDR1 is SGHVS, CDR2 FQNEAQ, per germline. Study conclusions and caveats: Per a prior analysis, the majority of TCR beta V segments were productive roughly 87% or roughly 30% of the time. Analysis was carried out at a later point, and it linked a missense DCLRE1C variant to TCR beta V- and J-gene trimming.

The V gene is TRBV7-8, the J gene TRBJ2-5, with 8 bases matching TRBD2. The sequence came from a woman aged 40-49 years in good health and CMV-seronegative. Sample: PBMCs. CDR3 DNA sequence: TGTGCCAGCAGCCGCCGATTAGCGGGACTACAAGAGACCCAGTACTTC. This translates into CASSRRLAGLQETQYF.